The 14 T cell receptor beta chains reported below all come from one sample, sequenced in a study of T-cell reconstitution after alpha-beta-depleted transplantation in children. The TCRbeta library incorporated unique molecular identifiers. TCRdb reprocessed the PCR reads with MiXCR, giving one entry per CDR3 protein. The sample lists 600,000 to 700,000 distinct CDR3 sequences, 16% seen once, with approximately 1.1% in the top ten. Here the sequenced sample was PBMCs from the stem cell graft donor, taken from the stem cell graft. These receptors all come from a human donor who donated a stem cell graft to a child with acute myeloid leukemia.

This clonotype has ten or more counts. J is TRBJ2-1 and V is TRBV29-1; maybe TRBD2 (6 bases). Trimming cost V 4 bases and J 6 bases, with 13 bases left between them. CDR1 is SQVTM and CDR2 is ANQGSEA in the germline V gene. CDR3 length equals 13 residues. The CDR3 protein is CSVGGLFPNEQFF. As DNA, the CDR3 is TGCAGCGTTGGGGGACTGTTCCCCAATGAGCAGTTCTTC.

The sample holds a few counts of this clonotype. This sequence joins TRBV20-1 and TRBJ2-6, with D possibly being TRBD1 (5 bases). The CDR3 runs 14 residues. Deletions cut 6 bases from V and 3 bases from J, with 12 bases between. CDR1 is DFQATT and CDR2 is SNEGSKA in the germline V gene (reference sequence). CDR3 loop: CSAEHRSGANVLTF. In DNA form, the CDR3 reads TGCAGTGCAGAACACAGGAGTGGGGCCAACGTCCTGACTTTC.

This clonotype was seen a few times. The chain links TRBV28 to TRBJ1-1, with D tentatively TRBD1 (5 bases). The CDR3 is 13 residues long. Germline loops: CDR1 MDHEN, CDR2 SYDVKM. V dropped 9 bases and J dropped 3 bases, with 14 bases sitting between them. This CDR3 reads CASLPGGYTEAFF. CDR3 bases: TGTGCCAGTCTACCCGGGGGGTACACTGAAGCTTTCTTT.

This sequence joins TRBV6-2 or TRBV6-3 and TRBJ1-2, with 8 bases that match TRBD1. Germline V lookup: CDR1 MNHEY, CDR2 SVGEGT. The junction had 13 bases not matched to a gene; V was cut back by 5 bases and J by 2 bases. There are 17 residues in the CDR3. This chain's CDR3 is CASSRTGQEFGNYGYTF. The CDR3 DNA follows: TGTGCCAGCAGTCGAACGGGACAGGAGTTTGGGAACTATGGCTACACCTTC.

At least ten counts were recorded for this clonotype. The chain is built from TRBV20-1 and TRBJ1-5; no clear D gene. Germline CDR1 DFQATT, CDR2 SNEGSKA (reference sequence). V was clipped by 3 bases and J by 3 bases, with 9 bases between them. The length of the CDR3 is 13 residues. For the CDR3, the DNA is TGCAGTGCTAGTTTGGGTCTCAATCAGCCCCAGCATTTT. It is translated as CSASLGLNQPQHF.

This clonotype came up many times. In DNA, the CDR3 is TGCGCCAGCAGACCGGGGACTTTGAATGAGCAGTTCTTC. As protein: CASRPGTLNEQFF. This chain connects TRBV5-1 to TRBJ2-1; D may be TRBD2 (6 bases). The CDR3 is made up of 13 amino acids. Trimming shortened V by 5 bases and J by 7 bases, and 13 bases separated the two germline ends. The germline V gene has CDR1 SGHRS and CDR2 YFSETQ.

The V and J genes are TRBV7-9 and TRBJ1-5; no clear D gene. Germline V lookup: CDR1 SEHNR, CDR2 FQNEAQ (reference sequence). Trimming took off 5 bases at V and 3 bases at J, with 14 bases between the two ends. The CDR3 length is 15 residues. DNA of the CDR3: TGTGCCAGCAGCCCCCTCGGGTCGAACAATCAGCCCCAGCATTTT. This codes for CASSPLGSNNQPQHF. Full variable domain (remainder filled in from reference TRBV7-9 and TRBJ1-5): DTGVSQNPRHKITKRGQNVTFRCDPISEHNRLYWYRQTLGQGPEFLTYFQNEAQLEKSRLLSDRFSAERPKGSFSTLEIQRTEQGDSAMYLCASSPLGSNNQPQHFGDGTRLSIL.

V and J are TRBV12-3 or TRBV12-4 and TRBJ1-2, with unresolved D. This CDR3 has 17 residues. The V end lost 0 bases, the J end lost 4 bases, and 18 bases lay between the germline ends. For the CDR3, the DNA is TGTGCCAGCAGTTTAGCCAGAGAGTTGCGGGGATTCTATGGCTACACCTTC. Translating gives CASSLARELRGFYGYTF.

This clonotype was counted at least ten times. As DNA, the CDR3 is TGTGCCAGCAGACTTAGTACCCAAGAGACCCAGTACTTC. Amino acids: CASRLSTQETQYF. The J gene is TRBJ2-5, the V gene TRBV6-5; D is undetermined. Germline V lookup: CDR1 MNHEY, CDR2 SVGAGI. The V and J ends lost 6 bases and 1 base respectively, with 9 bases between them. The CDR3 totals 13 residues.

V usage is TRBV12-3 or TRBV12-4 and J usage is TRBJ2-2; D ambiguous. The germline V and J ends were trimmed by 3 bases and 6 bases, with 11 bases remaining between them. This CDR3 contains 14 residues. The CDR3 is CASSFSAVAGELFF. As DNA, the CDR3 is TGTGCCAGCAGTTTTTCGGCAGTCGCCGGGGAGCTGTTTTTT.

The chain combines TRBV5-1 with TRBJ1-4; perhaps TRBD1 as D (6 bases). CDR1 is SGHRS and CDR2 is YFSETQ in the germline V gene. V was trimmed by 1 base and J by 5 bases, leaving 12 bases between them. This CDR3 is 15 amino acids long. The CDR3 coding sequence is TGCGCCAGCAGCTTGACGGACAGAGGGAATGAAAAACTGTTTTTT. Translated: CASSLTDRGNEKLFF.

Only a few counts were recorded for this clonotype. The gene calls are TRBV13 and TRBJ1-5, with no clear D. CDR3 size: 13 residues. The germline V gene encodes CDR1 PRHDT and CDR2 FYEKMQ (reference sequence). Trimming pared 4 bases from V and 2 bases from J, leaving 6 bases between. The CDR3 region is CASSSHRNQPQHF. The CDR3 coding sequence is TGTGCCAGCAGCTCCCACCGCAATCAGCCCCAGCATTTT.

In its sample, this clonotype was seen many times. The chain couples TRBV5-1 to TRBJ2-7; 11 nucleotides align to TRBD1. The germline V gene encodes CDR1 SGHRS and CDR2 YFSETQ. With 4 bases clipped from V and 4 bases from J, the junction kept 7 bases outside the gene matches. The CDR3 sequence is 15 residues long. CDR3 DNA: TGCGCCAGCAGCCAGGGACAGGGGGGACTTTACGAGCAGTACGTC. It translates to CASSQGQGGLYEQYV.

This clonotype was picked up a small number of times. This sequence joins TRBV24-1 and TRBJ2-1, with TRBD1 matching over 7 bases. Germline V gene data show CDR1 as KGHDR and CDR2 as SFDVKD. Trimming cost V 10 bases and J 9 bases; bases outside gene matches: 5. The CDR3 is 11 residues long. The CDR3 DNA sequence: TGTGCCACGGGGACAGCGGTTGAGCAGTTCTTC. Its translation: CATGTAVEQFF.